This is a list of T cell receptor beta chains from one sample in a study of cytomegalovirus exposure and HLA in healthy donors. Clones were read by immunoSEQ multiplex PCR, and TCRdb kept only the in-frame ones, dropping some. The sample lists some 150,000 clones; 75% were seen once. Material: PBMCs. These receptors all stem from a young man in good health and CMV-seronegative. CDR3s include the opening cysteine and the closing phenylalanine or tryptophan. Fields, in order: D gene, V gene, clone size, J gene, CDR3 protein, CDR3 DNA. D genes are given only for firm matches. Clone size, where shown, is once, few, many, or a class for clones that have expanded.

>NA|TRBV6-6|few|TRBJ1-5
CASSSQGNQPQHF
TGTGCCAGCAGTTCCCAGGGGAATCAGCCCCAGCATTTT
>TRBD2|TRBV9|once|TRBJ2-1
CASSVESLAGISYNEQFF
TGTGCCAGCAGCGTAGAAAGCCTAGCGGGGATCTCCTACAATGAGCAGTTCTTC
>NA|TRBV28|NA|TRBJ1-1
CASTRRGTEAFF
TGTGCCAGCACCCGCAGGGGCACTGAAGCTTTCTTT
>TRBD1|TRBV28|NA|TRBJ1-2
CASGTGVGYTF
TGTGCCAGCGGGACAGGGGTCGGCTACACCTTC
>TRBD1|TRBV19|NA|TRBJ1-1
CASSDRGSWTEAFF
TGTGCCAGTAGCGACAGGGGATCGTGGACTGAAGCTTTCTTT
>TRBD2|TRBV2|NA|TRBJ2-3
CASSLRLAGVTDTQYF
TGTGCCAGCAGTTTGAGACTAGCGGGGGTCACAGATACGCAGTATTTT
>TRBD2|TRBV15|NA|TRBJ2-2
CATGAGANTGELFF
TGTGCCACCGGGGCGGGGGCGAACACCGGGGAGCTGTTTTTT
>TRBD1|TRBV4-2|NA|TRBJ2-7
CASSIRDSSYEQYF
TGTGCCAGCAGCATCCGGGACAGCTCCTACGAGCAGTACTTC
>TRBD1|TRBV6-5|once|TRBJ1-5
CASSLDRGRKPQHF
TGTGCCAGCAGTCTGGACAGGGGAAGGAAGCCCCAGCATTTT
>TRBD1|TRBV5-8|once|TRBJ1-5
CASSPDREGKRHF
TGTGCCAGCAGCCCGGACAGGGAGGGCAAGCGGCATTTT
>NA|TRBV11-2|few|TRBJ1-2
CASSPGFGYTF
TGTGCCAGCAGCCCAGGGTTTGGCTACACCTTC
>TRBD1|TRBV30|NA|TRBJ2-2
CAWCRWTGENTGELFF
TGTGCCTGGTGCCGATGGACAGGGGAGAACACCGGGGAGCTGTTTTTT
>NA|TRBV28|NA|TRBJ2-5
CASSWAGSQYF
TGTGCCAGCAGTTGGGCAGGGTCCCAGTACTTC
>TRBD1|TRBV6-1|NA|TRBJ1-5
CASSRQGWQPQHF
TGTGCCAGCAGCCGACAGGGGTGGCAGCCCCAGCATTTT
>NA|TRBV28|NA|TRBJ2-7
CASSLFRTGGNSYEQYF
TGTGCCAGCAGTTTATTCCGGACGGGGGGCAACTCCTACGAGCAGTACTTC
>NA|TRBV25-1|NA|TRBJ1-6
CASSDLRSGVFGSPLHF
TGTGCCAGCAGTGATCTCCGATCAGGGGTATTCGGTTCACCCCTCCACTTT
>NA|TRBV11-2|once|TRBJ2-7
CASSLARGSEQYF
TGTGCCAGCAGCTTGGCAAGGGGTTCCGAGCAGTACTTC
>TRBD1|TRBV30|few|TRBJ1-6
CAWGQGGRSPLHF
TGTGCCTGGGGACAGGGAGGTCGATCACCCCTCCACTTT
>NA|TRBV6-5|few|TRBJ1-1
CASSGPSVTEAFF
TGTGCCAGCAGTGGCCCATCTGTCACTGAAGCTTTCTTT
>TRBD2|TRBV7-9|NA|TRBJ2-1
CASSLVLAGSYNEQFF
TGTGCCAGCAGCTTAGTTCTAGCGGGAAGCTACAATGAGCAGTTCTTC
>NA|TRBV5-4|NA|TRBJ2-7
CASSLGQEIYEQYF
TGTGCCAGCAGCTTGGGACAGGAGATCTACGAGCAGTACTTC
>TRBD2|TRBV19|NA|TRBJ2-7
CASSSGTSYEQYF
TGTGCCAGTAGTAGCGGGACTAGCTACGAGCAGTACTTC
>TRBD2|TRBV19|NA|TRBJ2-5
CASGPGGTSGGETQYF
TGTGCCAGTGGACCGGGGGGGACTAGCGGGGGAGAGACCCAGTACTTC
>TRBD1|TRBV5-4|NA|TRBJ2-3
CASSLAPSLTGDTDTQYF
TGTGCCAGCAGCTTGGCCCCGTCGCTGACAGGGGACACAGATACGCAGTATTTT
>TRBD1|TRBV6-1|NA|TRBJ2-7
CASVPGTGGDEQYF
TGTGCCAGCGTCCCCGGGACAGGGGGGGACGAGCAGTACTTC
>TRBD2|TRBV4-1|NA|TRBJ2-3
CASSPGGPDTQYF
TGCGCCAGCAGCCCGGGGGGGCCAGATACGCAGTATTTT
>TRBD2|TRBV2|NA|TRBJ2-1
CASSEGLGLVPNNEQFF
TGTGCCAGCAGTGAAGGTCTCGGACTAGTTCCCAACAATGAGCAGTTCTTC
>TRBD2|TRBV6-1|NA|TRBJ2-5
CASSDPAGGQETQYF
TGTGCCAGCAGTGATCCAGCGGGGGGACAAGAGACCCAGTACTTC
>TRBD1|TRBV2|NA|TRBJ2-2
CASSGQGAGELFF
TGTGCCAGCAGTGGACAGGGGGCCGGGGAGCTGTTTTTT
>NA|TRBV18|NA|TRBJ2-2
CASSGRNRPWDTGELFF
TGTGCCAGCTCGGGCAGGAATCGGCCCTGGGACACCGGGGAGCTGTTTTTT
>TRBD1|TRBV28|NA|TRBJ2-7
CASSSQGTLSYEQYF
TGTGCCAGCAGTTCACAGGGGACCCTATCCTACGAGCAGTACTTC
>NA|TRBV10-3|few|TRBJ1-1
CAISEGRGGAEAFF
TGTGCCATCAGTGAGGGACGGGGTGGTGCTGAAGCTTTCTTT
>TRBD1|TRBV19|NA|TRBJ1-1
CASSVQGADTEAFF
TGTGCCAGTAGTGTACAGGGGGCGGACACTGAAGCTTTCTTT
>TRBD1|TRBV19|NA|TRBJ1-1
CASSLTPGQGGEAFF
TGTGCCAGTAGTTTGACTCCGGGACAGGGGGGTGAAGCTTTCTTT
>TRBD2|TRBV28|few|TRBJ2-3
CASSWTSVADTQYF
TGTGCCAGCAGTTGGACTAGCGTTGCAGATACGCAGTATTTT
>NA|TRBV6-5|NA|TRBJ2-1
CASSYAGSSYNEQFF
TGTGCCAGCAGTTACGCGGGATCCTCCTACAATGAGCAGTTCTTC
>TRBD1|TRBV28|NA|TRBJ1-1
CASRLGQAFGAFF
TGTGCCAGCAGGCTGGGACAGGCCTTCGGGGCTTTCTTT
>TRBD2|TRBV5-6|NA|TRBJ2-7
CASSPGGGGAYEQYF
TGTGCCAGCAGCCCCGGGGGGGGTGGGGCCTACGAGCAGTACTTC
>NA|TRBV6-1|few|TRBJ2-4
CASRDDSRGGNSQYF
TGTGCCAGCAGGGACGACAGTCGAGGCGGAAACAGTCAGTACTTC
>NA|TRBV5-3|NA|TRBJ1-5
CARKTGSNRPQHF
TGTGCCAGGAAGACGGGTAGCAACCGGCCCCAGCATTTT
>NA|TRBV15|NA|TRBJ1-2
CATQLGGANGYTF
TGTGCCACCCAACTTGGAGGAGCGAATGGCTACACCTTC